The clone carrying this T cell receptor (beta chain) was observed a few times. The sample is drawn from a study of blood T cells in healthy people across ages. CDR3 length: 17 residues. Germline V gene lookup returns CDR1 DFQATT and CDR2 SNEGSKA (reference sequence). Trimming pared 0 bases from V and 4 bases from J, leaving 19 bases between. Alongside a J-beta primer mix, a sample-barcoded 5' primer served in a second PCR lasting about 7 to 11 cycles. TCRdb used MiXCR to reprocess the 5' RACE reads, holding one entry per CDR3 protein. There are about 1.5 million distinct CDR3 sequences in the sample; less than 45% occur only once, and roughly 3.7% lies in the top ten.

This receptor was obtained from a woman aged 18-29 years in good health. Sequencing was performed on blood. The genes are TRBV20-1 and TRBJ2-1; possible D gene TRBD2, 6 bases. The CDR3 reads CSARDHSGRKHYNEQFF. The CDR3 DNA follows: TGCAGTGCTAGAGATCACTCGGGGAGGAAACATTACAATGAGCAGTTCTTC.